This T cell receptor (beta chain) was sequenced for a study of cytomegalovirus exposure and HLA in healthy donors. General study findings and limits: As a later analysis revealed, the rate of TCR association differed by HLA locus, with DRB1 most and HLA-C fewest.

Regarding this clone: No antigen is known for it.

Per germline, CDR1 LGHNT and CDR2 FRNRAP. J was trimmed by 8 bases and V by 2 bases; bases with no gene match: 10. The CDR3 is made up of 16 amino acids. PCR was performed using 60 Vbeta and 13 Jbeta primers. Generated by immunoSEQ multiplex PCR, the TCRdb table keeps only in-frame clones and is missing some. The sample comprises under 200,000 clones, over 70% of which are singletons, and under 1.5% rests with the top ten. The rearrangement links TRBV12-5 to TRBJ2-3, with 10 nucleotides matching TRBD2. This receptor was obtained from a woman aged 25-40 years in good health and CMV-seronegative. The sequencing sample was made of PBMCs. The CDR3 protein is CASGLPRAGGLRTQYF. In DNA, the CDR3 is TGTGCTAGTGGTTTGCCCCGAGCGGGGGGGCTTCGTACGCAGTATTTT.